These 18 T cell receptor beta chains came from one sample sequenced in a study of blood T cell repertoires in COVID-19. The protocol was immunoSEQ multiplex PCR, while the TCRdb copy is restricted to in-frame clones and leaves out a portion. The top ten clones hold roughly 27% of a sample with tens of thousands of clones, roughly 80% of them seen once. The sequenced sample consisted of peripheral blood. The receptors shown here come from a human donor in a cohort sampled during active COVID-19.

The table lists this clone with a few counts. This chain links TRBV5-1 with TRBJ1-6; perhaps TRBD1 as D (6 bases). The germline gives CDR1 SGHRS, CDR2 YFSETQ. The V end lost 7 bases, the J end lost 7 bases, and 15 bases lay between the germline ends. This CDR3 has 14 amino acids. CDR3: CASGHGTTNSPLHF. The CDR3 nucleotides read TGCGCCAGCGGTCACGGGACAACCAATTCACCCCTCCACTTT.

CDR3 region: CASTRDRVGAFF. The CDR3 DNA follows: TGTGCCAGCACCCGAGACAGGGTTGGAGCTTTCTTT. This chain links TRBV12-3 or TRBV12-4 with TRBJ1-1; TRBD1 aligns across 7 bases. V trimming: 7 bases; J trimming: 10 bases; junction bases outside the gene matches: 9. The CDR3 length is 12 residues.

This clone was observed at least ten times. The chain couples TRBV4-2 to TRBJ2-7; D remains unclear. With 1 base removed from V and 1 base from J, the gap between germline ends came to 8 bases. In germline, CDR1 is LGHNA, CDR2 YNFKEQ. The CDR3 sequence is 14 residues long. CDR3 protein: CASSQGAPSYEQYF. CDR3 nucleotides: TGTGCCAGCAGCCAAGGGGCACCATCCTACGAGCAGTACTTC.

The chain combines TRBV28 with TRBJ1-5, with TRBD1 matching over 8 bases. V lost 8 bases to trimming and J lost 4 bases; unmatched junction nucleotides: 10. The CDR3 is 15 amino acids. The germline CDR1 and CDR2 sequences are MDHEN and SYDVKM. The CDR3, as DNA: TGTGCCAGCGAACCAACAGGGGGAAAAAATCAGCCCCAGCATTTT. Amino acid sequence: CASEPTGGKNQPQHF.

The chain links TRBV19 to TRBJ1-6, with D possibly being TRBD1 (5 bases). Trimming removed 5 bases at V and 2 bases at J, with 10 bases between. Germline V lookup: CDR1 LNHDA, CDR2 SQIVND (reference sequence). CDR3 length: 15 residues. DNA for the CDR3: TGTGCCAGTAGTCCCTTGGACACCTATAATTCACCCCTCCACTTT. Translating it yields CASSPLDTYNSPLHF.

The chain carries TRBV5-1 and TRBJ1-1, with 8 bases that match TRBD1. Germline CDR1 is SGHRS and CDR2 is YFSETQ. This CDR3 has 16 residues. Trimming at V came to 0 bases and at J to 2 bases, leaving 6 bases not matched to a gene. The CDR3 here is CASSLEPRGRNTEAFF. DNA for the CDR3: TGCGCCAGCAGCTTGGAACCCAGGGGGCGCAACACTGAAGCTTTCTTT.

The chain couples TRBV9 to TRBJ1-3; possibly TRBD1 for D (5 bases). CDR1 and CDR2 from the germline V gene are SGDLS and YYNGEE. Trimming shortened V by 0 bases and J by 2 bases, and 12 bases separated the two germline ends. This CDR3 region has 16 residues. CDR3 in amino acids: CASSVVSGLTGNTIYF. The CDR3, as DNA: TGTGCCAGCAGCGTAGTTTCAGGGCTAACTGGAAACACCATATATTTT.

This clone appeared once. The V call is TRBV5-4, the J call TRBJ2-3, with 9 bases that match TRBD1. This CDR3 has 15 amino acids. J lost 3 bases, V lost 3 bases, and 5 bases had no gene match. In germline, CDR1 is SGHNT, CDR2 YYREEE (reference sequence). The CDR3 spells CASSSRTGETDTQYF. In DNA form, the CDR3 reads TGTGCCAGCAGCTCAAGGACAGGGGAAACAGATACGCAGTATTTT.

The rearrangement uses TRBV3-1 (or the pseudogene TRBV3-2) and TRBJ2-1; 7 bases line up with TRBD2. The CDR3 has 17 amino acids. Per germline, CDR1 LGHDT and CDR2 YNNKEL (reference sequence). Trimming took 4 bases from V and 4 from J; bases not matched to a gene: 13. DNA of the CDR3: TGTGCCAGCAGCCCCGGGGTAGCGGGTTCTTCATACAATGAGCAGTTCTTC. Its protein product is CASSPGVAGSSYNEQFF.

The V and J genes are TRBV3-1 (or the pseudogene TRBV3-2) and TRBJ2-5; 7 bases map to TRBD2. Germline assignment: CDR1 LGHDT and CDR2 YNNKEL (reference sequence). V lost 2 bases, J lost 0 bases, and 9 bases stayed unmatched. The length of the CDR3 is 17 residues. The CDR3: CASSQMVGAGNQETQYF. The CDR3, as DNA: TGTGCCAGCAGCCAAATGGTCGGAGCGGGGAACCAAGAGACCCAGTACTTC.

This chain connects TRBV27 to TRBJ1-4; maybe TRBD1 (6 bases). Germline V lookup: CDR1 MNHEY, CDR2 SMNVEV (reference sequence). V was trimmed by 6 bases and J by 5 bases, leaving 16 bases between them. The CDR3 is made up of 15 amino acids. The CDR3 DNA is TGTGCCAGCAGGACCCTGACAGGCACCAATGAAAAACTGTTTTTT. Protein product: CASRTLTGTNEKLFF.

V and J are TRBV19 and TRBJ2-3; the match to TRBD2 covers 8 bases. Germline-derived CDR1 and CDR2 are LNHDA and SQIVND (reference sequence). The trim removed 7 bases at V and 2 bases at J, leaving 8 bases unmatched. CDR3 length: 15 amino acids. CDR3 loop: CASMGTSGFTDTQYF. CDR3 nucleotide sequence: TGTGCCAGTATGGGAACTAGCGGCTTCACAGATACGCAGTATTTT. The variable domain in full, completed from reference TRBV19 and TRBJ2-3, reads DGGITQSPKYLFRKEGQNVTLSCEQNLNHDAMYWYRQDPGQGLRLIYYSQIVNDFQKGDIAEGYSVSREKKESFPLTVTSAQKNPTAFYLCASMGTSGFTDTQYFGPGTRLTVL.

The chain carries TRBV19 and TRBJ2-4; TRBD2 matches at 7 bases. V was clipped by 5 bases and J by 0 bases; unmatched bases: 4. The CDR3 has 15 amino acids. Germline lookup yields CDR1 LNHDA and CDR2 SQIVND (reference sequence). Here the CDR3 DNA reads TGTGCCAGTAGTCTGCGGGGGACAGCCAAAAACATTCAGTACTTC. This gives the protein CASSLRGTAKNIQYF. Variable domain in full (rest from reference TRBV19 and TRBJ2-4): DGGITQSPKYLFRKEGQNVTLSCEQNLNHDAMYWYRQDPGQGLRLIYYSQIVNDFQKGDIAEGYSVSREKKESFPLTVTSAQKNPTAFYLCASSLRGTAKNIQYFGAGTRLSVL.

The chain has TRBV5-1 and TRBJ2-2; 13 nucleotides align to TRBD2. With 5 bases clipped from V and 0 bases from J, the junction kept 4 bases outside the gene matches. The CDR3 is 17 residues long. CDR1 is SGHRS, CDR2 YFSETQ, per germline. This CDR3 is CASSWGLAGPNTGELFF. DNA of the CDR3: TGCGCCAGCAGTTGGGGACTAGCGGGACCGAACACCGGGGAGCTGTTTTTT.

This clone was recorded at least ten times. The CDR3 nucleotides read TGCGCCAGCAGCGGAACAGCGGGAAACACAGATACGCAGTATTTT. Protein product: CASSGTAGNTDTQYF. The rearrangement uses TRBV5-1 and TRBJ2-3, with 7 bases that match TRBD2. The V gene end was trimmed by 4 bases and the J gene end by 2 bases; junction bases not matched to a gene: 7. Germline CDR1 reads SGHRS; CDR2 reads YFSETQ. The CDR3 spans 15 residues.

The V gene is TRBV3-1 (or the pseudogene TRBV3-2), the J gene TRBJ2-3; D perhaps matches TRBD2 (7 bases). CDR1 and CDR2 from the germline V gene are LGHDT and YNNKEL (reference sequence). The CDR3 loop spans 15 amino acids. The V gene lost 5 bases and the J gene lost 5 bases, with 17 bases spanning the gap. The CDR3 DNA reads TGTGCCAGCAGCGAAGGGGGGGGCCTGGAAGATACGCAGTATTTT. This encodes CASSEGGGLEDTQYF.

This rearrangement joins TRBV20-1 to TRBJ2-5; D remains ambiguous. This CDR3 is 10 amino acids long. Germline V gene data show CDR1 as DFQATT and CDR2 as SNEGSKA (reference sequence). With 3 bases removed from V and 4 bases from J, the gap between germline ends came to 3 bases. CDR3 DNA sequence: TGCAGTGCTAGCGGAGAGACCCAGTACTTC. Translating it yields CSASGETQYF.

The rearrangement uses TRBV12-3 or TRBV12-4 and TRBJ2-2; D is ambiguous. CDR3 length equals 12 residues. Trimming pared 4 bases from V and 9 bases from J, leaving 9 bases between. In DNA form, the CDR3 reads TGTGCCAGCAGTTCAGATGTCAGGGAGCTGTTTTTT. Translating it yields CASSSDVRELFF.